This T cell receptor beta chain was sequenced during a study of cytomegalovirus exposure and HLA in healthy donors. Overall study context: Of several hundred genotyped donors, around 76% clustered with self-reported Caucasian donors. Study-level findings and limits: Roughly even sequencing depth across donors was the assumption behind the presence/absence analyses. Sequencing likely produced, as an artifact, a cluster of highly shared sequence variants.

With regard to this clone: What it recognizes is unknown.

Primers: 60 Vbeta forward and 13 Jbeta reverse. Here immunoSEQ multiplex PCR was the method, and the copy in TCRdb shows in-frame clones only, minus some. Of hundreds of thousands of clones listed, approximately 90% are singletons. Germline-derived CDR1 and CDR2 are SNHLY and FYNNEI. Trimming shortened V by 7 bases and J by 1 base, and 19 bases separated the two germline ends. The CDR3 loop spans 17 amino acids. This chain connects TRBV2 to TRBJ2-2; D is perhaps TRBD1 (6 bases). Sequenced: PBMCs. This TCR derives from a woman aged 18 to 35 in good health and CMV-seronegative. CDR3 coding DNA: TGTGCCAGCATCGACTTGAGGACAGTGATGAACACCGGGGAGCTGTTTTTT. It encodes CASIDLRTVMNTGELFF.